The T cell receptor beta chain described here comes from a study of blood T cells in healthy people across ages. V shed 1 base and J shed 14 bases, with 15 bases lying between them. The CDR3 consists of 13 residues. The germline V gene has CDR1 SGHDN and CDR2 FVKESK. The authors ran a second PCR of roughly 6 to 12 cycles using a sample-barcoded 5' primer and a J-beta primer mix. Each CDR3 protein is one row after TCRdb ran MiXCR on the 5' RACE reads. The profile shows some 1.8 million distinct CDR3 sequences, around 40% of them singletons. Sequencing was performed on blood. The chain uses TRBV14 and TRBJ2-1, with TRBD1 as a possible D gene (6 bases). The TCR was taken from a human donor in good health. The CDR3 DNA is TGTGCCAGCAGCCAAGCACAGGGAACTTGGAAGTTCTTC. This codes for CASSQAQGTWKFF.